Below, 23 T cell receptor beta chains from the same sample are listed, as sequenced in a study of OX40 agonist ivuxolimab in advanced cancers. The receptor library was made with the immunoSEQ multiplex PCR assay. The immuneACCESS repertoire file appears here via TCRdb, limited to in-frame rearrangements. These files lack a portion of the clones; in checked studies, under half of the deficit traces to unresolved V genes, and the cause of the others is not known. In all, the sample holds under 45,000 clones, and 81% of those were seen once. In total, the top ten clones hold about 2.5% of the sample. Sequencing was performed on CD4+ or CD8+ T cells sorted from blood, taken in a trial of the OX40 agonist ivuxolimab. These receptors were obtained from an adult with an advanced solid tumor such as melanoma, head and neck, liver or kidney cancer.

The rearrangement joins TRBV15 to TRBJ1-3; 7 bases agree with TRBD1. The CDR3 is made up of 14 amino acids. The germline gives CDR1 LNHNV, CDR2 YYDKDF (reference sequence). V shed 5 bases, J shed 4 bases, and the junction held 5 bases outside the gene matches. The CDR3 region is CATSGQGDGNTIYF. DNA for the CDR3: TGTGCCACCAGCGGTCAGGGGGACGGAAACACCATATATTTT.

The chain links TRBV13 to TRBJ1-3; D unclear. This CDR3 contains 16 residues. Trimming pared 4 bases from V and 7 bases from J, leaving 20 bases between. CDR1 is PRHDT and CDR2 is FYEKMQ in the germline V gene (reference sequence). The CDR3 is CASSSPKDYLGNTIYF. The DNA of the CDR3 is TGTGCCAGCAGCTCTCCAAAGGACTATTTGGGTAACACCATATATTTT.

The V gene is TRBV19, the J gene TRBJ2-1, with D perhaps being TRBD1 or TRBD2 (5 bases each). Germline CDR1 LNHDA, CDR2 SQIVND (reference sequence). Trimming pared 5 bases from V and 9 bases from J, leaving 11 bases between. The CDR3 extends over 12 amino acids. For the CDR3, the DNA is TGTGCCAGTAGTTTCGGGGCCACTGAGCAGTTCTTC. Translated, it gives CASSFGATEQFF.

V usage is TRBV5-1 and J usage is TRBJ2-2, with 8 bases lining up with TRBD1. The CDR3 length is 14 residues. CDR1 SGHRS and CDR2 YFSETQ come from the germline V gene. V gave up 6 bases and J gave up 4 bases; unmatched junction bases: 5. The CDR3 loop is CASIDTGGTGELFF. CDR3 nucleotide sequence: TGCGCCAGCATTGACACAGGGGGCACCGGGGAGCTGTTTTTT.

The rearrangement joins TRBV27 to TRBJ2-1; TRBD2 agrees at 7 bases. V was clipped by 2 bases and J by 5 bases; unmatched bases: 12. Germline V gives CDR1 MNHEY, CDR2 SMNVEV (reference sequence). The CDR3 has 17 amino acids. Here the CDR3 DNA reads TGTGCCAGCAGTTTACGCCTGTGGAGGGGAGGGGACAATGAGCAGTTCTTC. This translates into CASSLRLWRGGDNEQFF.

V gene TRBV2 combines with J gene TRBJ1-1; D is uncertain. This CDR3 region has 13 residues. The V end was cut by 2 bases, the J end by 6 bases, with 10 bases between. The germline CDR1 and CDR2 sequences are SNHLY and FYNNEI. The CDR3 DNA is TGTGCCAGCAGTGAATGGAGGGAGGCTGAAGCTTTCTTT. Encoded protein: CASSEWREAEAFF. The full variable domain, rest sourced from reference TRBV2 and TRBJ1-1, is EPEVTQTPSHQVTQMGQEVILRCVPISNHLYFYWYRQILGQKVEFLVSFYNNEISEKSEIFDDQFSVERPDGSNFTLKIRSTKLEDSAMYFCASSEWREAEAFFGQGTRLTVV.

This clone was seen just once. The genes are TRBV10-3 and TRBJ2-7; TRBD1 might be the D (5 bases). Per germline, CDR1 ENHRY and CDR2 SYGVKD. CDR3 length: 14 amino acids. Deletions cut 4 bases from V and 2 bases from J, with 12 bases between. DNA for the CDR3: TGTGCCATCAGTGGGGTTGGGGCGACCTACGAGCAGTACGTC. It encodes CAISGVGATYEQYV.

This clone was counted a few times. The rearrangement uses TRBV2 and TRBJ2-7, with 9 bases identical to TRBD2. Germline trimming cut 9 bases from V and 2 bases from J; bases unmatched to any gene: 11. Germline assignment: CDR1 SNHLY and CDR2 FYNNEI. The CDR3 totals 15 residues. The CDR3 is CASEASSGMTYEQYF. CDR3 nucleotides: TGTGCCAGTGAGGCGTCTAGCGGGATGACCTACGAGCAGTACTTC.

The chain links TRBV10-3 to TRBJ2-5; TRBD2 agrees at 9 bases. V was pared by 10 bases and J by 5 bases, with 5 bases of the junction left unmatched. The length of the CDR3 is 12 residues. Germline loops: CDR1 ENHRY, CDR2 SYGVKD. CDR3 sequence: CATRTSDETQYF. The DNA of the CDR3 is TGTGCCACCCGGACTAGCGATGAGACCCAGTACTTC.

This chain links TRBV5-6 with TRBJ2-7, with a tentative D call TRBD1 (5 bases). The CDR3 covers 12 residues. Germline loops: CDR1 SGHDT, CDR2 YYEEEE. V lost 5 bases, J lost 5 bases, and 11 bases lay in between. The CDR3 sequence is CASSRTRHEQYF. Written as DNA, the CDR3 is TGTGCCAGCAGTCGGACAAGACACGAGCAGTACTTC.

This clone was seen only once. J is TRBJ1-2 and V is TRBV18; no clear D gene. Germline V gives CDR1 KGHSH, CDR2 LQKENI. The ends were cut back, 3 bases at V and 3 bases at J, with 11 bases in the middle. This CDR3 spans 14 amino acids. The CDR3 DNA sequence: TGTGCCAGCTCACCGGGATCAAGGGACTATGGCTACACCTTC. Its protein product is CASSPGSRDYGYTF.

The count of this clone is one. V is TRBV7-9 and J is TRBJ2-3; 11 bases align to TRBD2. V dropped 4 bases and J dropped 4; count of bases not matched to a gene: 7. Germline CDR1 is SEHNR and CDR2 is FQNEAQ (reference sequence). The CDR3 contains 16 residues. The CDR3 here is CASSSTSGSVADTQYF. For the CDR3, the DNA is TGTGCCAGCAGCTCCACTAGCGGGAGTGTCGCAGATACGCAGTATTTT. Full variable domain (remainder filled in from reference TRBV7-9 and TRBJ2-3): DTGVSQNPRHKITKRGQNVTFRCDPISEHNRLYWYRQTLGQGPEFLTYFQNEAQLEKSRLLSDRFSAERPKGSFSTLEIQRTEQGDSAMYLCASSSTSGSVADTQYFGPGTRLTVL.

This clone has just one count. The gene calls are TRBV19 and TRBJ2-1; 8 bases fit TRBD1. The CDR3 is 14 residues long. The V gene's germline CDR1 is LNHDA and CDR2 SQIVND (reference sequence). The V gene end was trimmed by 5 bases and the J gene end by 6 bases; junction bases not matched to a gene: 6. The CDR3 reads CASSLRQGLNEQFF. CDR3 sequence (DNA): TGTGCCAGTAGTCTAAGACAGGGGCTCAATGAGCAGTTCTTC.

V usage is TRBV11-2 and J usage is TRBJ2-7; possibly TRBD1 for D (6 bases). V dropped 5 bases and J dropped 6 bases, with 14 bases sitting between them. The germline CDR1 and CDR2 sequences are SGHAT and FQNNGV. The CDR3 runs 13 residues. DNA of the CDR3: TGTGCCAGCAGCGTCTCAGGGGTGAGCGAGCAGTACGTC. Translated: CASSVSGVSEQYV.

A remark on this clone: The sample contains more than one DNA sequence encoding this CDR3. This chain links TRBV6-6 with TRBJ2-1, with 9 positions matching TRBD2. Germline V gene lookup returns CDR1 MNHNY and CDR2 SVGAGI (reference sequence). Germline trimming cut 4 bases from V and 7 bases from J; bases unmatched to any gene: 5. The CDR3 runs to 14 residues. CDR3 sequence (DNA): TGTGCCAGCAGTTTAGCGGGAGTGGGAAATGAGCAGTTCTTC. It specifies CASSLAGVGNEQFF.

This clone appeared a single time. CDR3 nucleotide sequence: TGTGCCAGTAGTTTACGTAGCGGGGATGGCTACACCTTC. Amino acids: CASSLRSGDGYTF. This chain joins TRBV19 and TRBJ1-2; D is ambiguous. CDR1 is LNHDA and CDR2 is SQIVND in the germline V gene (reference sequence). CDR3 length equals 13 residues. Trimming took off 5 bases at V and 6 bases at J, with 13 bases between the two ends.

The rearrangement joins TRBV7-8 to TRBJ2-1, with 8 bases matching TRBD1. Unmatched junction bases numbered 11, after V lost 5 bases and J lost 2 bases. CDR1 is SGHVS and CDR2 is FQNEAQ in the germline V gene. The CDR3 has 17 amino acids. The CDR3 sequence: CASSKKARQGTYNEQFF. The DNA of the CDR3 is TGTGCCAGCAGCAAGAAGGCCCGACAGGGGACCTACAATGAGCAGTTCTTC.

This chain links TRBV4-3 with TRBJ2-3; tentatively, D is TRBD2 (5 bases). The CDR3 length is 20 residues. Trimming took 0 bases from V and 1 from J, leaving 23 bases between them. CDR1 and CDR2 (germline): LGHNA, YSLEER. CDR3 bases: TGCGCCAGCAGCCAAGACACCCCTAGCAGGAGTAATTTCGGCACAGATACGCAGTATTTT. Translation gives CASSQDTPSRSNFGTDTQYF.

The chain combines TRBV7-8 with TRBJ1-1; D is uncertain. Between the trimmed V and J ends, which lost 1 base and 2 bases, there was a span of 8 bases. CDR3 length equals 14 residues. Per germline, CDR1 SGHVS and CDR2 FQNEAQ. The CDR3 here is CASSLELGNTEAFF. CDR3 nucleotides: TGTGCCAGCAGCTTAGAATTGGGAAACACTGAAGCTTTCTTT.

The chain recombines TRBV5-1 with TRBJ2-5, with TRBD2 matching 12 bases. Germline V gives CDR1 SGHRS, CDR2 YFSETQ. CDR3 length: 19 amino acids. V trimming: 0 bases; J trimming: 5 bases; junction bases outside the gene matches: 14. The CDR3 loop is CASSLGLAGAQGAFETQYF. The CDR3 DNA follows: TGCGCCAGCAGCTTGGGACTAGCGGGAGCCCAAGGTGCTTTTGAGACCCAGTACTTC.

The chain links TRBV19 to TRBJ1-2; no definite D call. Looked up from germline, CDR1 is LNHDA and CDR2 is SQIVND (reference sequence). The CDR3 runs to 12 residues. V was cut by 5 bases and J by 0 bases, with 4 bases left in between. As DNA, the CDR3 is TGTGCCAGTAGTCTTCCTAACTATGGCTACACCTTC. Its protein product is CASSLPNYGYTF. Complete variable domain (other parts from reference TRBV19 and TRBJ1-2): DGGITQSPKYLFRKEGQNVTLSCEQNLNHDAMYWYRQDPGQGLRLIYYSQIVNDFQKGDIAEGYSVSREKKESFPLTVTSAQKNPTAFYLCASSLPNYGYTFGSGTRLTVV.

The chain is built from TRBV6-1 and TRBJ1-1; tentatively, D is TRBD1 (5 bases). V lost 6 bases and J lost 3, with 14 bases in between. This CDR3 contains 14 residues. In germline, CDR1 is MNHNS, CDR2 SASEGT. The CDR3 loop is CASSAPGRDTEAFF. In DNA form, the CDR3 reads TGTGCCAGCAGCGCCCCAGGGCGCGACACTGAAGCTTTCTTT.

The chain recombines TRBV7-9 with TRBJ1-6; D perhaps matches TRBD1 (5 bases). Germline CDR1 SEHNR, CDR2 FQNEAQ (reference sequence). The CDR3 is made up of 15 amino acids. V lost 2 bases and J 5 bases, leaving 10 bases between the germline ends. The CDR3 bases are TGTGCCAGCAGCTTACAGGGATGGAATAATTCACCCCTCCACTTT. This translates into CASSLQGWNNSPLHF.